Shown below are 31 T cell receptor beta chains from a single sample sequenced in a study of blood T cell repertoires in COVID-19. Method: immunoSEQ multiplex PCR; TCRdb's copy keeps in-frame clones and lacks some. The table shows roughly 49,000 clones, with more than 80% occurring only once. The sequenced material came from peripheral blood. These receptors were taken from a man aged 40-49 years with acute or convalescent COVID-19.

The CDR3 nucleotides are TGTGCCAGCCGGGACAGGGGAAGCTATGGCTACACCTTC. Translation: CASRDRGSYGYTF. The rearrangement joins TRBV6-5 to TRBJ1-2; TRBD1 agrees at 10 bases. The CDR3 spans 13 residues. V trimming: 8 bases; J trimming: 4 bases; junction bases outside the gene matches: 4. Germline CDR1 reads MNHEY; CDR2 reads SVGAGI.

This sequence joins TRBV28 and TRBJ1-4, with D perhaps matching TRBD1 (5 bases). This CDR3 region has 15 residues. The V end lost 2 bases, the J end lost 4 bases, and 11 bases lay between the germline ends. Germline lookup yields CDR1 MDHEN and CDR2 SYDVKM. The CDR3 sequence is CASSLMGLSNEKLFF. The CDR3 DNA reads TGTGCCAGCAGTTTAATGGGACTGAGTAATGAAAAACTGTTTTTT.

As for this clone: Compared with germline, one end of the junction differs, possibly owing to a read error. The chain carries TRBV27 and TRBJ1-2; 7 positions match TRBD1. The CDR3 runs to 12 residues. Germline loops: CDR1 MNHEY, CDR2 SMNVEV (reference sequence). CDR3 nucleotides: TGTGCGAGCAGGGCAGGGGGTAACGGCTACACCTTC. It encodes CASRAGGNGYTF.

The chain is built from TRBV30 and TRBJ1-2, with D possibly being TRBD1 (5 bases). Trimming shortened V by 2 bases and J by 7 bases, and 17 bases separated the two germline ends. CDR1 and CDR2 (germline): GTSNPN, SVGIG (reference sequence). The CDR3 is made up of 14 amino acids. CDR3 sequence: CAWSSPPGGIGYTF. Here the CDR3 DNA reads TGTGCCTGGAGTTCCCCCCCCGGGGGTATTGGCTACACCTTC.

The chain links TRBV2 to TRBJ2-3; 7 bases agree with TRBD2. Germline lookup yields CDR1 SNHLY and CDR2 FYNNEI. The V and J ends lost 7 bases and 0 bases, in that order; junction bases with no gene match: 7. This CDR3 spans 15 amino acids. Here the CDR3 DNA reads TGTGCCAGCACGGGAGGTTCTCTAAGCACAGATACGCAGTATTTT. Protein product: CASTGGSLSTDTQYF.

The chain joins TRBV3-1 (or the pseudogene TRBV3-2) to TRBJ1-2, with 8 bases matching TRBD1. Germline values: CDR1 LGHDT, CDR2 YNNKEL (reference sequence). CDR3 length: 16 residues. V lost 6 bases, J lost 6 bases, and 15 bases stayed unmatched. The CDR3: CASSRILDRGQNGYTF. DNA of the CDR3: TGTGCCAGCAGTCGAATTCTTGACAGGGGCCAAAATGGCTACACCTTC.

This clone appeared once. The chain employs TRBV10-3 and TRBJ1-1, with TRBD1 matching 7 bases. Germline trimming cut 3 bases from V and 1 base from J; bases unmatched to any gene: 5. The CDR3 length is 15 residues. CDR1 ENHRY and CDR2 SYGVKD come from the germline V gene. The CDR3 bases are TGTGCCATCAGTGATACCGGGACAGAGAACACTGAAGCTTTCTTT. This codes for CAISDTGTENTEAFF.

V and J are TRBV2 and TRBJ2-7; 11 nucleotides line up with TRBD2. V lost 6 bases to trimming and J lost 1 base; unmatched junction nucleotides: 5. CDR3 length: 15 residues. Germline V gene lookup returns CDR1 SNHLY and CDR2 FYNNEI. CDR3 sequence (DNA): TGTGCCAGCAGGCCGGGACTAGCGGAATCCTACGAGCAGTACTTC. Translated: CASRPGLAESYEQYF.

DNA for the CDR3: TGTGCCAGCAGCTTTTCGGCTAGCGGGGGTCATGAGCAGTTCTTC. Translation: CASSFSASGGHEQFF. The chain couples TRBV7-9 to TRBJ2-1, with TRBD2 identical over 10 bases. Germline V gives CDR1 SEHNR, CDR2 FQNEAQ (reference sequence). The ends lost 3 bases at V and 8 bases at J; junction bases unmatched: 7. The CDR3 has 15 residues.

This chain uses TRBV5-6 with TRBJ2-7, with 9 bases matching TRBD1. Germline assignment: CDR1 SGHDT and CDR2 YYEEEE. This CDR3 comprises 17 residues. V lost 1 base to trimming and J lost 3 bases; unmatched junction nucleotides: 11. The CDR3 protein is CASSLPGQGTKNYEQYV. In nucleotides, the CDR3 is TGTGCCAGCAGCTTGCCGGGACAGGGCACCAAAAACTACGAGCAGTACGTC.

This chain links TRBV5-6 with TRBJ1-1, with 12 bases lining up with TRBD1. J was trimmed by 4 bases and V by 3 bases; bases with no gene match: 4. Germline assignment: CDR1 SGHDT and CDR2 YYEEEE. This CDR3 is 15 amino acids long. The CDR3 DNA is TGTGCCAGCAGCTACGCGGGACAGGGGGCCACTGAAGCTTTCTTT. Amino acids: CASSYAGQGATEAFF.

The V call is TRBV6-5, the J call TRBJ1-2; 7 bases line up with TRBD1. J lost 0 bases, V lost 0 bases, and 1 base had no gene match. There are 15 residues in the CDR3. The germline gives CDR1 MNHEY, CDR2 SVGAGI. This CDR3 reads CASSYSQGANYGYTF. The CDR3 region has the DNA TGTGCCAGCAGTTACTCGCAGGGGGCTAACTATGGCTACACCTTC.

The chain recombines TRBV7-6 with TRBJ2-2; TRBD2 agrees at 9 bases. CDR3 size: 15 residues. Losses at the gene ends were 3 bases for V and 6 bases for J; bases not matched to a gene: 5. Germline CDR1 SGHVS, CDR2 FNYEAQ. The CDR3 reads CASSLGGGAPGELFF. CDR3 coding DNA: TGTGCCAGCAGCTTGGGCGGGGGGGCCCCCGGGGAGCTGTTTTTT.

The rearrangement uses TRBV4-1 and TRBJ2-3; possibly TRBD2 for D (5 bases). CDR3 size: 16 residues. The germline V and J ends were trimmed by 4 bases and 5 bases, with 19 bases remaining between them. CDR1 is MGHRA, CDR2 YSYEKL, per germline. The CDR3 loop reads CASSPDLWRTGDTQYF. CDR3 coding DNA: TGCGCCAGCAGCCCAGACTTATGGAGGACGGGAGATACGCAGTATTTT.

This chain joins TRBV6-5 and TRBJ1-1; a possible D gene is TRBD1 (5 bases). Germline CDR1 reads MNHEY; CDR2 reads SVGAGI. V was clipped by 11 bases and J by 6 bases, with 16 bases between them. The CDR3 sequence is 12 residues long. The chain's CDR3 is CAATGRAAEAFF. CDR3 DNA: TGTGCCGCCACGGGCAGGGCCGCTGAAGCTTTCTTT.

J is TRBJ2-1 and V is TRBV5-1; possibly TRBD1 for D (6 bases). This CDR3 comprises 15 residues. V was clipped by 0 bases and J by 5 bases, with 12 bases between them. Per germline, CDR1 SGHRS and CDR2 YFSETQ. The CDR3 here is CASSLVWGRHNEQFF. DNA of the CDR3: TGCGCCAGCAGCTTGGTCTGGGGGCGACACAATGAGCAGTTCTTC.

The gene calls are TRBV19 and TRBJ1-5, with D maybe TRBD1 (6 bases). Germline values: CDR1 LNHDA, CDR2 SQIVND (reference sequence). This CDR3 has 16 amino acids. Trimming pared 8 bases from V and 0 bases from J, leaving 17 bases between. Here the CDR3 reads CASRTDFQYSNQPQHF. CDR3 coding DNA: TGTGCCAGTCGGACAGACTTTCAATATAGCAATCAGCCCCAGCATTTT.

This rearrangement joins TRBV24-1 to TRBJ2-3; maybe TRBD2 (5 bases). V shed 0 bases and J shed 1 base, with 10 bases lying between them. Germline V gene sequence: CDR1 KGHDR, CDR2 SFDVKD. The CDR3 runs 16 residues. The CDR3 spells CATSDLQFGGTDTQYF. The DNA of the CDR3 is TGTGCCACCAGTGATTTGCAGTTCGGGGGCACAGATACGCAGTATTTT.

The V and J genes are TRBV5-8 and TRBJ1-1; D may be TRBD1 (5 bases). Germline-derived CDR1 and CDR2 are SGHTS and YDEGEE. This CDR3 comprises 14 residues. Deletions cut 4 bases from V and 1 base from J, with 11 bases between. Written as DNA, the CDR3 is TGTGCCAGCAGCCCCTGGAGGGGGAACACTGAAGCTTTCTTT. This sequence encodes CASSPWRGNTEAFF.

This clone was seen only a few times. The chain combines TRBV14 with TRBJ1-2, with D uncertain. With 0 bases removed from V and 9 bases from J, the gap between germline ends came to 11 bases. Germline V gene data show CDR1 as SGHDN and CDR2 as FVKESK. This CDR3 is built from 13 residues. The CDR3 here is CASSQDRGGSYTF. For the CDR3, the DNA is TGTGCCAGCAGCCAAGATCGTGGAGGTAGCTACACCTTC.

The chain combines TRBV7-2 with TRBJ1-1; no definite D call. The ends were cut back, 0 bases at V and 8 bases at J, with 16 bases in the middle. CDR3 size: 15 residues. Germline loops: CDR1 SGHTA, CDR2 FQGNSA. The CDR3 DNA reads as TGTGCCAGCAGCTTAGCTTATGTCGAGGGCTCCGAAGCTTTCTTT. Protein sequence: CASSLAYVEGSEAFF.

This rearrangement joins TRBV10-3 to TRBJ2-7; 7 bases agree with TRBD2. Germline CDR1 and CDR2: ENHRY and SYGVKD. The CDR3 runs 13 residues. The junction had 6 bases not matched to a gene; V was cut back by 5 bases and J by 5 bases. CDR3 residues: CAISWSGGNEQYF. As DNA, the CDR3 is TGTGCCATCAGTTGGTCGGGAGGAAACGAGCAGTACTTC.

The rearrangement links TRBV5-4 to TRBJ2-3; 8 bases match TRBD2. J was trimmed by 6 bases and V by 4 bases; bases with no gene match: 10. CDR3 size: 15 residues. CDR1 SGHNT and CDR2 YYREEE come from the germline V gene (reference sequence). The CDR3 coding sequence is TGTGCCAGCAGCCTCGGACTAGCCGAAGGGGATACGCAGTATTTT. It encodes CASSLGLAEGDTQYF.

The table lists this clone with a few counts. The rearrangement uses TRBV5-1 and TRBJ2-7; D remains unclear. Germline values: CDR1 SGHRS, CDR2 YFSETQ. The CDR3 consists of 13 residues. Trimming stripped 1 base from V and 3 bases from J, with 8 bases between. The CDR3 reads CASSLWANYEQYF. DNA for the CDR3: TGCGCCAGCAGCTTGTGGGCGAACTACGAGCAGTACTTC.

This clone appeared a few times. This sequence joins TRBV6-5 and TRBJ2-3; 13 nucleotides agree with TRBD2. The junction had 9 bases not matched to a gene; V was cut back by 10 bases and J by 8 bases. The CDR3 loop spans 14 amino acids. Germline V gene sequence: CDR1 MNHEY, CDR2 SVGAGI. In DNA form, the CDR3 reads TGTGCCATCCAGGGACTAGCGGGGTTAAGTACGCAGTATTTT. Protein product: CAIQGLAGLSTQYF.

In DNA, the CDR3 is TGTGCCAGCAGCCAAGGGGGCAGCGGGGCTTTCTTT. This translates into CASSQGGSGAFF. This chain connects TRBV3-1 (or the pseudogene TRBV3-2) to TRBJ1-1; weak D call: TRBD1 (5 bases). Germline CDR1 and CDR2: LGHDT and YNNKEL (reference sequence). Deletions cut 1 base from V and 11 bases from J, with 11 bases between. The CDR3 is made up of 12 amino acids.

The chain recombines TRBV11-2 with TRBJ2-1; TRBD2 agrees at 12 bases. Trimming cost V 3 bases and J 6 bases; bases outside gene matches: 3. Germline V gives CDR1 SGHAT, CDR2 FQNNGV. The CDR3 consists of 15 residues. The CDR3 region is CASSFGLAGINEQFF. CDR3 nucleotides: TGTGCCAGCAGCTTCGGACTAGCGGGGATCAATGAGCAGTTCTTC.

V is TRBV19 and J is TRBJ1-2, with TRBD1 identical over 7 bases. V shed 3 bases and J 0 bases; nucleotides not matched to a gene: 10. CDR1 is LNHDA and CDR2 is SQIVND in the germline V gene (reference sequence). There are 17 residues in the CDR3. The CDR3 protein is CASSIEGATGANYGYTF. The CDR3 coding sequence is TGTGCCAGTAGTATCGAGGGGGCTACGGGGGCTAACTATGGCTACACCTTC.

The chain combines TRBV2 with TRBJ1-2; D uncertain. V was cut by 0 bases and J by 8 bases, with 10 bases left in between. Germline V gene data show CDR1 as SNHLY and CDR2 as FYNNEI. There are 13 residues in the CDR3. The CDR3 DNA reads TGTGCCAGCAGTGAAGCGGCGAGGAGCGGCTACACCTTC. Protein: CASSEAARSGYTF.

The CDR3 nucleotides read TGTGCCACCAGCAGAGAACCCATAGGAGTTAAAAACATTCAGTACTTC. It translates to CATSREPIGVKNIQYF. V is TRBV15 and J is TRBJ2-4; D not resolved. Germline lookup yields CDR1 LNHNV and CDR2 YYDKDF (reference sequence). The CDR3 consists of 16 residues. Trimming left V 0 bases short and J 4 bases short, with 13 bases between.

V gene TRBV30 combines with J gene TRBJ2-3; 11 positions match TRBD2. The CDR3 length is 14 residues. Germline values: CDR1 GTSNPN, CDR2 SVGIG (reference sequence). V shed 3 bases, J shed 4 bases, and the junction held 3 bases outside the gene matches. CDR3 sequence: CAWSTSGSPDTQYF. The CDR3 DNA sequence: TGTGCCTGGAGCACTAGCGGGAGTCCAGATACGCAGTATTTT.